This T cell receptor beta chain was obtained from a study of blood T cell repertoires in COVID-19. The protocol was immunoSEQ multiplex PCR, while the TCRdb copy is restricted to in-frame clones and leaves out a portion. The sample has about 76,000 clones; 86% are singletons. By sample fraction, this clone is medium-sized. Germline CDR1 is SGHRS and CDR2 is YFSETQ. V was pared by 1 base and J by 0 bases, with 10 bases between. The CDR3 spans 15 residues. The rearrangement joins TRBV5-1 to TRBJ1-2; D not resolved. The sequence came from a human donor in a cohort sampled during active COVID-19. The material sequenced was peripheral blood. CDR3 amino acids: CASSLREGTNYGYTF. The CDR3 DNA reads TGCGCCAGCAGCTTGCGGGAGGGAACTAACTATGGCTACACCTTC.